The present T cell receptor (beta chain) was sequenced within a study of neurological immune-mediated disorders. Broader study findings: Among 34 multiple sclerosis patients, 18 had repertoires that phylogenetic grouping placed in one related-CDR3 cluster, a possible signature.

Trimming took off 1 base at V and 3 bases at J, with 12 bases between the two ends. CDR3 length: 15 amino acids. Germline V CDR1 and CDR2: LGHDT, YNNKEL (reference sequence). TCRdb called the 5' RACE reads again in MiXCR, with one record for every CDR3 protein. This sample carries tens of thousands of distinct CDR3 sequences, over 3.5% of them seen once, and the ten largest clones take roughly 2%. About this clonotype: Its specificity is not known.

This sequence originates from a woman in her thirties or forties with multiple sclerosis. Sequences were obtained from CD4+ T cells from blood. The chain carries TRBV3-1 and TRBJ1-1; a possible D gene is TRBD1 (6 bases). Written as DNA, the CDR3 is TGTGCCAGCAGCCAAGTATCCGGGGGCTACACTGAAGCTTTCTTT. Its protein product is CASSQVSGGYTEAFF.